Listed below are T cell receptor beta chains from one sample, sequenced in a study of OX40 agonist ivuxolimab in advanced cancers. The data were produced by immunoSEQ multiplex PCR, yet TCRdb's version contains in-frame clones alone and is incomplete. The table includes 50,000 to 65,000 clones, nearly 95% detected once. The input for sequencing was CD4+ or CD8+ T cells sorted from blood, taken in a trial of the OX40 agonist ivuxolimab. Receptors were obtained from an adult with an advanced solid tumor such as melanoma, head and neck, liver or kidney cancer. Both conserved end residues are part of each CDR3. Each record gives: J gene, V gene, D gene, clone size, CDR3 DNA, CDR3 protein. D genes are given only for firm matches. Part of the rows lack a size; the others show once, few, many or a class for expanded clones.

>TRBJ2-1|TRBV7-3|-|once
TGTGCCAGCAGAAGACAGGCGGCCTACAATGAGCAGTTCTTC
CASRRQAAYNEQFF
>TRBJ2-7|TRBV2|-|-
TGTGCCAGCAGTGAAAGACGGTTTGAAACGGGATTGCGCGAGCAGTACTTC
CASSERRFETGLREQYF
>TRBJ2-3|TRBV9|-|-
TGTGCCAGCAGTGGGGACTTGGAGTCGACAGATACGCAGTATTTT
CASSGDLESTDTQYF
>TRBJ2-1|TRBV30|-|once
TGCGCCTGGAAGCCGGGAAGCTCCTACAATGAGCAGTTCTTC
CAWKPGSSYNEQFF
>TRBJ2-4|TRBV4-1|-|-
TGCGCCAGCAGCCAAGAAGGCATCTTAGCCAAAAACATTCAGTACTTC
CASSQEGILAKNIQYF
>TRBJ2-1|TRBV10-3|TRBD1|-
TGTGCCATCAGTGAACCTGGGACAGGGCAGTACAATGAGCAGTTCTTC
CAISEPGTGQYNEQFF
>TRBJ2-3|TRBV7-8|TRBD1|-
TGTGCCAGCAGCCGACCACAGGGGGCGCGGGCAGATACGCAGTATTTT
CASSRPQGARADTQYF
>TRBJ1-5|TRBV27|-|-
TGTGCCAGCAGTCCACTATCAGGACACCTAAATCAGCCCCAGCATTTT
CASSPLSGHLNQPQHF
>TRBJ2-7|TRBV4-1|TRBD2|-
TGCGCCAGCAGCCAACGGACTAGCGGGTTCTCCTACGAGCAGTACTTC
CASSQRTSGFSYEQYF
>TRBJ1-4|TRBV7-2|-|-
TGTGCCAGCAGTTCCGGAACCTTCGCAACTAATGAAAAACTGTTTTTT
CASSSGTFATNEKLFF
>TRBJ2-5|TRBV7-8|TRBD2|once
TGTGCCAGCAGCTTAGGGGCTAGCGGGAGGCCGATCCAAGAGACCCAGTACTTC
CASSLGASGRPIQETQYF
>TRBJ1-5|TRBV9|-|-
TGTGCCAGCAGCGCTGGGAGTAGCAATCAGCCCCAGCATTTT
CASSAGSSNQPQHF
>TRBJ1-4|TRBV7-9|TRBD1|-
TGTGCCAGCAGCCTAAGGACAGGGATGGATGAAAAACTGTTTTTT
CASSLRTGMDEKLFF
>TRBJ1-1|TRBV28|-|once
TGTGCCAGCAGGGGGGACGGAACGTTGAGCACTGAAGCTTTCTTT
CASRGDGTLSTEAFF
>TRBJ1-4|TRBV27|TRBD1|-
TGTGCCAGCAGTTTGTGGGACAGCGGCGAAAAACTGTTTTTT
CASSLWDSGEKLFF
>TRBJ2-7|TRBV30|TRBD1|-
TGTGCCTGTTTAGTTTTTCCAGGGGGCCCCTACGAGCAGTACTTC
CACLVFPGGPYEQYF
>TRBJ2-7|TRBV7-9|TRBD2|-
TGTGCCAGCAGCTCCCCGGGGCTAGCGGCACCTTACGAGCAGTACTTC
CASSSPGLAAPYEQYF
>TRBJ2-2|TRBV2|TRBD1|-
TGTGCCAGCAGTTCTCCGGGGACAGGGCTCGCGGGAGTCACCGGGGAGCTGTTTTTT
CASSSPGTGLAGVTGELFF
>TRBJ2-1|TRBV19|-|-
TGTGCCAGTAGTGATGGAAATGAGCAGTTCTTC
CASSDGNEQFF
>TRBJ1-1|TRBV6-1|-|-
TGTGCCAGCAGTGAATTTTGGATTCTGAACACTGAAGCTTTCTTT
CASSEFWILNTEAFF
>TRBJ2-7|TRBV19|TRBD1|-
TGTGCCAGTAGTACCGGGACAGGGGTCGACTACGAGCAGTACTTC
CASSTGTGVDYEQYF